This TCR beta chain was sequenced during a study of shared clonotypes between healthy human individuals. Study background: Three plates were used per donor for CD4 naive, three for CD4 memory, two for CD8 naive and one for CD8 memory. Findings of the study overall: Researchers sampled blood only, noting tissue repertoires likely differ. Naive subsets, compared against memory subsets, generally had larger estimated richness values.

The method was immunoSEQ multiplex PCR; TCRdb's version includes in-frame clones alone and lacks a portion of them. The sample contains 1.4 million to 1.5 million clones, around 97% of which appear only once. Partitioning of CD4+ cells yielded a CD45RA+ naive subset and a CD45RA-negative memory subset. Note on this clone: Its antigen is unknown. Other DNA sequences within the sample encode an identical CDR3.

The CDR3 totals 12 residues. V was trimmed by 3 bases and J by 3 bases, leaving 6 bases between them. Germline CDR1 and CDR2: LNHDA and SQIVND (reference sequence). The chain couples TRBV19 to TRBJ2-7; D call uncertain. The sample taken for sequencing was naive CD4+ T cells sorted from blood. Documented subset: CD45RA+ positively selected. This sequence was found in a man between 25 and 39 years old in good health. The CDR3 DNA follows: TGTGCCAGTAGTATGTTGGGCTACGAGCAGTACTTC. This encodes CASSMLGYEQYF.